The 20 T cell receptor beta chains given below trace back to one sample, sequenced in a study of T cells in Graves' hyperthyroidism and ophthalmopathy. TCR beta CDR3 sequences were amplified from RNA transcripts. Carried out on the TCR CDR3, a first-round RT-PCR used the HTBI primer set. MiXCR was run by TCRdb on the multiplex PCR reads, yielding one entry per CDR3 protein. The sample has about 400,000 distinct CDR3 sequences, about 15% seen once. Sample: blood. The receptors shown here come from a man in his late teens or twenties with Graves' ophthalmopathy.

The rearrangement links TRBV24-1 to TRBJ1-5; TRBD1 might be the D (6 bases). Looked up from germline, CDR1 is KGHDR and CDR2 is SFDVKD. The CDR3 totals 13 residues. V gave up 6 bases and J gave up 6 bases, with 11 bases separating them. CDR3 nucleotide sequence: TGTGCCACCAGTTCAGGGGTGGGTCAGCCCCAGCATTTT. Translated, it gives CATSSGVGQPQHF.

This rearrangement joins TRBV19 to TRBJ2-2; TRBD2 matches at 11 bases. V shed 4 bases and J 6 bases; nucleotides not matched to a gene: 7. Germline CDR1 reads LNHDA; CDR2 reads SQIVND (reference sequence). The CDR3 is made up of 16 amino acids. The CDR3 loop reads CASSKTSGIASGELFF. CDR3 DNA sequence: TGTGCCAGTAGTAAGACTAGCGGGATAGCGTCCGGGGAGCTGTTTTTT.

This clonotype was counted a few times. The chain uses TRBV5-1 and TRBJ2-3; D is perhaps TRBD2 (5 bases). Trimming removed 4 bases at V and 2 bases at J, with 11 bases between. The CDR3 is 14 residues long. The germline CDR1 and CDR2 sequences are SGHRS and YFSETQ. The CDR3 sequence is CASSPDSHTDTQYF. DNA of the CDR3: TGCGCCAGCAGCCCGGACTCTCACACAGATACGCAGTATTTT.

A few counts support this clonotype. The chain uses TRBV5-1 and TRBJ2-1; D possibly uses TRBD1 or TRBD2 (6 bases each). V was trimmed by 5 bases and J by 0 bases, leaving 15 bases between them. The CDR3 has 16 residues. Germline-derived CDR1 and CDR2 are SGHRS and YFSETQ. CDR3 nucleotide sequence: TGCGCCAGCAGGGATCGGGGGCCAAGCTCCTACAATGAGCAGTTCTTC. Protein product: CASRDRGPSSYNEQFF. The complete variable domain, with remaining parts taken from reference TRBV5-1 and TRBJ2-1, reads KAGVTQTPRYLIKTRGQQVTLSCSPISGHRSVSWYQQTPGQGLQFLFEYFSETQRNKGNFPGRFSGRQFSNSRSEMNVSTLELGDSALYLCASRDRGPSSYNEQFFGPGTRLTVL.

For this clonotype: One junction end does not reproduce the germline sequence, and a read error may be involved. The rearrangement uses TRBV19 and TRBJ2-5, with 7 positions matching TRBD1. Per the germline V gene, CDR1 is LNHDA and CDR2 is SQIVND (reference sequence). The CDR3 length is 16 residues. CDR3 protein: CASSTPTGKNQEPQYF. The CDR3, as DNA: TGTGCCAGTAGTACTCCGACAGGGAAAAACCAAGAGCCCCAGTACTTC.

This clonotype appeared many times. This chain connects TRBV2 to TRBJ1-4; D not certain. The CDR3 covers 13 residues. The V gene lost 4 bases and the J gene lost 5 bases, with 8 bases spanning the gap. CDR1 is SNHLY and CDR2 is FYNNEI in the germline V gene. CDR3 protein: CASSVGRNEKLFF. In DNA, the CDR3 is TGTGCCAGCAGTGTGGGCAGGAATGAAAAACTGTTTTTT.

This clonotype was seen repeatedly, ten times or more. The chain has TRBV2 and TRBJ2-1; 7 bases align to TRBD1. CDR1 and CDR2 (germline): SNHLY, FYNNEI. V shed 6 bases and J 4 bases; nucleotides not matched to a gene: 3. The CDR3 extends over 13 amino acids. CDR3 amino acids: CASRGTEYNEQFF. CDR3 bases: TGTGCCAGCAGGGGGACAGAATACAATGAGCAGTTCTTC.

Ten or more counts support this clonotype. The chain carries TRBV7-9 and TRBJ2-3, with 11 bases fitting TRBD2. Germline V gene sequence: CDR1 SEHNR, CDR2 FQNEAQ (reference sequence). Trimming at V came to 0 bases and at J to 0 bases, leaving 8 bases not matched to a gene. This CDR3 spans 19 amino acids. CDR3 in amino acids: CASSLAPGLADTSTDTQYF. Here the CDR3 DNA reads TGTGCCAGCAGCTTAGCCCCGGGACTAGCGGATACTAGCACAGATACGCAGTATTTT.

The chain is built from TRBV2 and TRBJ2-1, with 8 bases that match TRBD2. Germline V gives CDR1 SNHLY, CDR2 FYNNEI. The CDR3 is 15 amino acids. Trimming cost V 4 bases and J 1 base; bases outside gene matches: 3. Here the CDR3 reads CASSGPGGSYNEQFF. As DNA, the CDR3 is TGTGCCAGCAGTGGGCCGGGGGGGTCCTACAATGAGCAGTTCTTC.

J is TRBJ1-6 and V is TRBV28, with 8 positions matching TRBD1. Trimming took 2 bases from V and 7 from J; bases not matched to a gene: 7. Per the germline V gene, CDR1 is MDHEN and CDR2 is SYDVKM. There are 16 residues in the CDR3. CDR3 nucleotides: TGTGCCAGCAGTTTAACGGCAGGGGGCCTCAATTCACCCCTCCACTTT. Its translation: CASSLTAGGLNSPLHF.

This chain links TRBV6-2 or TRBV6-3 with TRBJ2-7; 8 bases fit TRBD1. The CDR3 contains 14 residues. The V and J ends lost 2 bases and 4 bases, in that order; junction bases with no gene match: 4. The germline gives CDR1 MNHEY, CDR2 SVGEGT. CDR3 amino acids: CASSYGTGVYEQYF. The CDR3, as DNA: TGTGCCAGCAGTTACGGGACAGGCGTTTACGAGCAGTACTTC.

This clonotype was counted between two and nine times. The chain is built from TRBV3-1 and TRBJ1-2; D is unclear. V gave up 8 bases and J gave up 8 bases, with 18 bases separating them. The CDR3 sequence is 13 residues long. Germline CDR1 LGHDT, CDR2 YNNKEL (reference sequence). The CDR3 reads CASGDRATRGYTF. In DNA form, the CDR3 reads TGTGCCAGCGGCGACCGGGCCACACGCGGCTACACCTTC.

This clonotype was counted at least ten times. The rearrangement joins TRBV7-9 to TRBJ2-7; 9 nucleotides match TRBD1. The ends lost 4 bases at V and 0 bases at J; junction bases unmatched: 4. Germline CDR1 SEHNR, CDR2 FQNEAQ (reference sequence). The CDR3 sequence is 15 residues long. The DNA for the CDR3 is TGTGCCAGCAGCTCCTGGGACAGGGACTCCTACGAGCAGTACTTC. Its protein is CASSSWDRDSYEQYF.

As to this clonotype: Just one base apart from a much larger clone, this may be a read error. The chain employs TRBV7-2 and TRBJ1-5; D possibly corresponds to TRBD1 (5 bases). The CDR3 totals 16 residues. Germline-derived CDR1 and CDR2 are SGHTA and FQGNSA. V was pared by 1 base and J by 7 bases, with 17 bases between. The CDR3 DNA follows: TGTGCCAGCAGCTTAGTGGAGACAGAGGGCGGGCAGCCCCAGCATTTT. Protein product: CASSLVETEGGQPQHF.

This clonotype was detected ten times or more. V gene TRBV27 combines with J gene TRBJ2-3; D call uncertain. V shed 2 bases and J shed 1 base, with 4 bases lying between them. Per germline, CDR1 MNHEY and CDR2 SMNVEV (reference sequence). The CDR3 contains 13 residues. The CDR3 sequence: CASSLMGTDTQYF. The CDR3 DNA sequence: TGTGCCAGCAGTTTAATGGGCACAGATACGCAGTATTTT.

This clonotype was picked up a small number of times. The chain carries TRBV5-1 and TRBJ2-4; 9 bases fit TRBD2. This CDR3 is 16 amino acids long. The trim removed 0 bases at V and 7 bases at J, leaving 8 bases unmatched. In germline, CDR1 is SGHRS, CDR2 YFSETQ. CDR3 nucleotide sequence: TGCGCCAGCAGCTTGGTTTTGCGGGGGGGTGAGAACATTCAGTACTTC. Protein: CASSLVLRGGENIQYF.

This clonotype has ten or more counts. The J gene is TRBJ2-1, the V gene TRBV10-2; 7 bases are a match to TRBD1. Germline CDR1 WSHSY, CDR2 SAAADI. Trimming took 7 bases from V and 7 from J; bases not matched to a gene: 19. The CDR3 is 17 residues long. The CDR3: CASNPPNDRDWGNEQFF. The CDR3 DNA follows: TGCGCCAGCAACCCACCGAACGACAGGGATTGGGGGAATGAGCAGTTCTTC.

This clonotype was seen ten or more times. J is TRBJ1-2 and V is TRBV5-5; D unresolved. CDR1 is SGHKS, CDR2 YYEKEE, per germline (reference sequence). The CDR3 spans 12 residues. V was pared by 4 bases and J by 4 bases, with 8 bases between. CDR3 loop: CASSRWTYGYTF. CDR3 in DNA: TGTGCCAGCAGCCGATGGACCTATGGCTACACCTTC.

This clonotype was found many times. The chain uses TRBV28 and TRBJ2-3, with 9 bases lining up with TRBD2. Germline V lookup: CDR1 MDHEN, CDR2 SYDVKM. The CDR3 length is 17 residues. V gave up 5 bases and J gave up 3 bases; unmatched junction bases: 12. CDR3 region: CASSPTGLARGTDTQYF. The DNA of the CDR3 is TGTGCCAGCAGTCCCACGGGACTAGCCAGAGGGACAGATACGCAGTATTTT.

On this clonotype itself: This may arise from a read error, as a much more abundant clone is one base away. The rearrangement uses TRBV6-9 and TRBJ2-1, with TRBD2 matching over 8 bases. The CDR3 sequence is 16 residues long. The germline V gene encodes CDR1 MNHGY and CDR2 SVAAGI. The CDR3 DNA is TGTGCCGGCAGTTTCAGCGGGAGTAGGTCCTACAATGAGCAGTTCTTC. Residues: CAGSFSGSRSYNEQFF.